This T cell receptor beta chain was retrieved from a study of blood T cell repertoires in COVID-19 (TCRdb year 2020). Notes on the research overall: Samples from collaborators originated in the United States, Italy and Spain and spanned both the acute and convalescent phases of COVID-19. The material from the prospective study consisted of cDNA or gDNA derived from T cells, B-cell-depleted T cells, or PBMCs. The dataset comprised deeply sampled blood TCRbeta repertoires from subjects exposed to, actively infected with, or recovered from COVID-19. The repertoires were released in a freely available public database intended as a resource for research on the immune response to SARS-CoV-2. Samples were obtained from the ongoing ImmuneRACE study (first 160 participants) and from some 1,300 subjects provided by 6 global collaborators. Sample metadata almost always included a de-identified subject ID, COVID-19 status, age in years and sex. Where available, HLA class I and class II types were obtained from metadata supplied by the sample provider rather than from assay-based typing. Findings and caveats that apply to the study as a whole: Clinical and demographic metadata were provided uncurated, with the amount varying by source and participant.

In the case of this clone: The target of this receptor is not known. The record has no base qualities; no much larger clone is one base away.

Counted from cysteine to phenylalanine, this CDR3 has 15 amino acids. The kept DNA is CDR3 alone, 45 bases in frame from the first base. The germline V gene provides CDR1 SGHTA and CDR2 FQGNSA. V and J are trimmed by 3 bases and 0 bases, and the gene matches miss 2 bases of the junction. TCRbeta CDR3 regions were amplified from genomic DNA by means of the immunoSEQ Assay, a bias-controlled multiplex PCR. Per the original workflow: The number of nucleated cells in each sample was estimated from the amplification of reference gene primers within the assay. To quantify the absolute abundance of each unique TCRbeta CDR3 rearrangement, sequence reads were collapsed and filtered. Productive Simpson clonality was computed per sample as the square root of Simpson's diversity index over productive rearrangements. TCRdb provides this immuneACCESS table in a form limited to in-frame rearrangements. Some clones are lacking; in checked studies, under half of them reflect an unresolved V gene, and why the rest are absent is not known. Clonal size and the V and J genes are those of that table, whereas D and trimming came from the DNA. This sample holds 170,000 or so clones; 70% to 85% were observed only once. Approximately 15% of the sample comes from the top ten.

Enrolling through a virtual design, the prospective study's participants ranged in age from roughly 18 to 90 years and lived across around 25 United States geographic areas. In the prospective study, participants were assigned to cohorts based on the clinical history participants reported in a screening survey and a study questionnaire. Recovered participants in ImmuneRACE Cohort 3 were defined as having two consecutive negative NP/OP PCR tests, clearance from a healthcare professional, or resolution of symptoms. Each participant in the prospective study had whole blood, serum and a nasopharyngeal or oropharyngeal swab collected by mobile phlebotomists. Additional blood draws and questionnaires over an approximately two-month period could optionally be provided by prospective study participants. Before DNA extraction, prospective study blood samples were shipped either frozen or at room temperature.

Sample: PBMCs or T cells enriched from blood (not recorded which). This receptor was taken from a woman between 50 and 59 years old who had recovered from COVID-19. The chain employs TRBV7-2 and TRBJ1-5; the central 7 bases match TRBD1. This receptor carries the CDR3 CASSLTGTSNQPQHF. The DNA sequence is TGTGCCAGCAGCTTGACAGGGACTAGCAATCAGCCCCAGCATTTT. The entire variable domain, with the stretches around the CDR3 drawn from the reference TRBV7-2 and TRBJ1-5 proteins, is GAGVSQSPSNKVTEKGKDVELRCDPISGHTALYWYRQSLGQGLEFLIYFQGNSAPDKSGLPSDRFSAERTGGSVSTLTIQRTQQEDSAVYLCASSLTGTSNQPQHFGDGTRLSIL.